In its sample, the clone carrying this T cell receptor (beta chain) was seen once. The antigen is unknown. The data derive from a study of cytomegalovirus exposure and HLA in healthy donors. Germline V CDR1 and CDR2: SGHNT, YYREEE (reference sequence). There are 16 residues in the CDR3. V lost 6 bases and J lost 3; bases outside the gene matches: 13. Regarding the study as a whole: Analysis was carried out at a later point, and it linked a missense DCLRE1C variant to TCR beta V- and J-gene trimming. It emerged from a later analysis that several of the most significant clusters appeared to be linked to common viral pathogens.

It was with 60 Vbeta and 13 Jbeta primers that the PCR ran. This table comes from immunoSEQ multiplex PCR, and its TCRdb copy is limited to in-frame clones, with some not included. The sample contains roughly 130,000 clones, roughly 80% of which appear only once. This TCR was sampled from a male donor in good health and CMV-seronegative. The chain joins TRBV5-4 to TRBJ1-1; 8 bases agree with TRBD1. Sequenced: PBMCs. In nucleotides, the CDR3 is TGTGCCAGCACCGACCCATCAGGGGGCCTTTACACTGAAGCTTTCTTT. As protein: CASTDPSGGLYTEAFF.